This T cell receptor (beta chain) was recorded in a study of cytomegalovirus exposure and HLA in healthy donors (dated by TCRdb to the late 2010s). About the study as a whole: According to an earlier analysis of a few hundred of the donors, roughly 180 million T cells yielded 95 million to 140 million unique TCR beta sequences and more than 250 Gb of sequence data. A later analysis re-analyzed previously published TCR beta repertoires from 500 to 700 donors and added high-resolution HLA genotyping to study TCR occurrence patterns. To predict cytomegalovirus infection status, the study brought together high-throughput TCR immunosequencing, statistical association of individual TCRs with disease status, and machine learning. The study used immunosequencing to profile the T cell repertoires of 666 subjects and linked those repertoires to cytomegalovirus serostatus. Class I and class II HLA loci were covered by the typing at four-digit resolution. Roughly 300 gigabases of sequencing data and 70 million to 95 million unique TCR sequences made up an early release that covered some 640 HLA-typed donors. Donor age, sex, ethnicity and CMV serostatus were collected together with the repertoire data. Typing coverage differed by locus: A, B, C, DRB1 and DQB1 were typed in roughly 620-640 donors, DQA1 in around 500, DPA1 in around 610, and DPB1 in just under 480. The study aimed to test whether signatures of past pathogen exposure could be identified by cataloging public T cell receptors. The later analysis used no new phenotypic data to find candidate immune exposures, relying instead on TCR beta sequences and their occurrence across donors. On average, approximately 250,000 unique TCR beta nucleotide sequences were sequenced per donor among a few hundred genotyped donors of the cohort, with roughly 18% of those sequences being non-productive. Roughly five DR-DQ haplotypes were handled as single units for association and clustering, since linkage in the cohort was strong. Of the roughly 430 genotyped donors, approximately 80% fell in the genetic ancestry cluster associated with self-reported Caucasian donors. In addition to the first cohort of 650 to 750 subjects, a separate validation cohort of approximately 130 different subjects was used. Every repertoire in the discovery cohort had been generated on one and the same sequencing platform. To decide whether each TCR beta V gene segment behaved as functional or pseudogenic, an earlier analysis of approximately 590 of the donors relied on high-throughput TCR beta sequencing. A later genetic analysis used genome-wide SNP genotypes for about 65% of the roughly 670 donors, treating that subset as a discovery cohort. On the study overall, not on this receptor specifically: When HLA alleles, especially DR and DQ, strongly co-occurred, TCR associations were difficult to assign to individual alleles. For the cohort, immune exposure information was limited to CMV serostatus. The cohort was sequenced for TCR beta chains only, and without alpha or paired-chain data the features that could be detected were limited. Roughly uniform sequencing depth across donors was assumed in presence/absence analyses, although this assumption may not hold. A further reported finding was that TCR beta sequences accurately predicted the HLA-A and HLA-B alleles for most subjects in the first cohort. Correlated functional status among segregating V segments might reflect linkage disequilibrium, but an unknown experimental factor could not be ruled out. Cytomegalovirus status was reported to be diagnosed by the classifier with high specificity and sensitivity in both the original and validation cohorts. Because counts were too low, seventeen rarely observed V segments, including chromosome 9 orphons, were excluded from the earlier analysis of several hundred of the donors. According to the authors, the approach could potentially be generalized to other disease states and immunological phenotypes. V-gene and J-gene trimming of TCR beta chains was associated with a missense DCLRE1C variant in a later genetic analysis, and the association was replicated in an independent cohort. In an earlier analysis of approximately 590 of the donors, most TCR beta V segments appeared in productive rearrangements about 90% or about 30% of the time, broadly matching IMGT annotations. Most CMV-associated TCR beta chains appeared to be HLA-restricted in a later analysis, and the HLA associations seemed to be driven largely by CMV exposure. A later analysis found that TCR association rates varied across HLA loci, with DRB1 alleles showing the most associated TCRs and HLA-C alleles the fewest. HLA typing was unavailable for some donors at each locus, so association tests used only the typed subset. A later analysis reported that several top co-occurrence clusters appeared linked to parvovirus B19, influenza, CMV and Epstein-Barr virus. Compared with the approximately 710-donor mean, donors in an Asian-associated ancestry cluster had fewer N-insertions in productive TCRs, according to a later genetic analysis. The 87-base-pair reads could not distinguish some IMGT-functional V segments, including TRBV6-2 and TRBV6-3, so those segments were excluded. A total of roughly 160 TCR beta chains were listed by the study as associated with cytomegalovirus. At a false discovery rate of 0.05, a later analysis linked approximately 18,000 TCR beta sequences to specific HLA alleles. In vitro tests confirmed that a few of the cytomegalovirus-associated TCR beta chains recognize cytomegalovirus antigens. While some public TCRs were present in many individuals, most TCR sequences turned up only very rarely across donors. The sequencing pipeline was judged likely to have produced a cluster of highly shared sequence variants as a technical artifact. A later analysis found that HLA-associated TCR beta chains were more clonally expanded and had lower generation probabilities than equally common non-associated chains.

Remarks on this clone: It has no known antigen specificity.

There are 15 amino acids in the CDR3, from cysteine to phenylalanine inclusive. The entry retains the CDR3 DNA only, 45 bases that are in frame from base 1. The germline V and J ends show losses of 4 bases and 2 bases respectively, and no gene match explains 6 bases of the junction. Looking up the germline V gene yields CDR1 SGHRS and CDR2 YFSETQ. Receptor amplification or capture employed the immunoSEQ multiplex PCR assay. The multiplex PCR relied on a mix of 60 forward primers for TCR Vbeta segments and 13 reverse primers for TCR Jbeta segments. Amplification of the CDR3 region of rearranged TCR beta genes was performed with a multiplex PCR assay on genomic DNA. The Illumina HiSeq System was used to sequence the amplified TCR beta libraries as 87-base-pair reads. On the authors' methods: A later analysis tallied 70 million to 100 million unique TCR beta chains across the 550 to 850 repertoires, and approximately 9.9 million of those chains were shared by two or more donors. To remove PCR and sequencing errors, raw reads were error-corrected and collapsed into unique sequences using a nearest-neighbor algorithm that merged closely related sequences. CDR3 sequences were aligned to IMGT reference sequences to assign V, D and J gene segments. For a sequence to be retained, a match of at least six nucleotides to both a V gene segment and a J gene segment was required. A rearrangement counted as productive if the CDR3 had no stop codons and remained in frame with V and J, and every other rearrangement counted as non-productive. Following IMGT convention, CDR3 was defined as the stretch from the second conserved V-encoded cysteine up to the conserved J-encoded phenylalanine. The earlier analysis of about 570 of the donors excluded any sequence lacking an unambiguous match to a single V gene segment. In an earlier analysis of approximately 610 of the donors, V segments were called functional above 56.7% productive rearrangements and were called segregating when the between-donor standard deviation exceeded 5%. A statistical classification framework was built for diagnosing cytomegalovirus status from the catalog of TCR beta chain sequences. In a later analysis, TCR nucleotide sequences were compared against IMGT/GENE-DB human TR gene sequences so that V and J genes could be assigned. The TCRdist pipeline was used in a later analysis to assign CDR3 sequences and most-parsimonious VDJ recombination scenarios. In a later analysis, each TCR beta chain was defined by its CDR3 amino acid sequence together with its V-gene family, and reads without a unique V-gene family were excluded. In a later analysis, approximately 590 highly shared, low-generation-probability nucleotide sequences were removed to address suspected cross-contamination and a sequencing artifact. For each public chain, a later analysis derived a clonal expansion index from normalized ranks of inferred template counts within each repertoire. A later analysis computed generation probabilities with a VDJ recombination model fitted to out-of-frame rearrangements, and checked the results against IGoR. Hypergeometric tests were used in a later analysis to score TCR-TCR, TCR-HLA and TCR-CMV co-occurrence, with a repertoire-size bias correction applied to the TCR pairs. A later analysis estimated false discovery rates by permuting HLA or CMV assignments 20 times. In a later analysis, co-occurring TCRs were grouped with DBSCAN, and TCRdist sequence similarity was added when clustering was performed within HLA-allele-positive subsets. Repertoires with fewer than 30,000 or more than 120,000 public chains were left out of co-occurrence clustering, as were about five repertoires with anomalous nucleotide sharing. The immuneACCESS repertoire file appears here via TCRdb, limited to in-frame rearrangements. These files lack a portion of the clones; in checked studies, under half of the deficit traces to unresolved V genes, and the cause of the others is not known. V and J calls and clone size follow that table, whereas D and trimming were derived from the DNA. This sample's records show approximately 110,000 clones. The top ten clonotypes cover about 2% of the sample.

The cohort consisted of 666 healthy bone marrow donors. All cohort members were sampled while nominally healthy, although unrecorded immune exposures were likely present. The donor tested CMV seronegative and was one of the 352 seronegative cohort members. A peripheral blood sample was collected from each donor, and TCR beta sequencing was performed on peripheral blood mononuclear cells. The Qiagen DNeasy Blood Extraction Kit was used to extract genomic DNA from the blood cell samples. Sequencing input: PBMCs. The rearranged segments are TRBV5-1 and TRBJ2-3; the junction holds 8 bases that match TRBD2. The receptor comes from a man aged 35 to 55 in good health and CMV-seronegative. The CDR3 sequence is CASSIDSGTTDTQYF. The base sequence is TGCGCCAGCAGCATAGATAGCGGGACCACAGATACGCAGTATTTT.